The rows below give T cell receptor beta chains drawn from one sample of a study of blood T cell repertoires in COVID-19. The table came from immunoSEQ multiplex PCR; TCRdb's copy has only in-frame clones and leaves some out. The sample yields hundreds of thousands of clones, about nine tenths seen once. Sequencing was carried out using peripheral blood. The receptor set was obtained from a woman in her 70s with COVID-19, enrolled during active disease. CDR3s include the opening cysteine and the closing phenylalanine or tryptophan. A D gene is named only where the DNA matches it firmly. Some rows have no size entry. The others give once, few or many, or a class for an expanded clone.

d_gene	abundance	j_gene	v_gene	CDR3nt	CDR3aa
NA	NA	TRBJ2-1	TRBV5-1	TGCGCCAGCAGCTCGGACAGCCTGGCCTACAATGAGCAGTTCTTC	CASSSDSLAYNEQFF
TRBD1	NA	TRBJ2-7	TRBV7-9	TGTGCCAGCAGCTCCCCCCCGGACAGGGAAATGTACGAGCAGTACTTC	CASSSPPDREMYEQYF
NA	NA	TRBJ2-1	TRBV2	TGTGCCAGCAGGGCCCGAGGTGAGCAGTTCTTC	CASRARGEQFF
NA	NA	TRBJ2-2	TRBV2	TGTGCCAGCAGTCCCGTCGGGGGAAACACCGGGGAGCTGTTTTTT	CASSPVGGNTGELFF
TRBD1	NA	TRBJ1-2	TRBV7-9	TGTGCCAGCAGCTTCTCGGGACAGGGCCCCTATGGCTACACCTTC	CASSFSGQGPYGYTF
TRBD1	NA	TRBJ1-2	TRBV12-5	TGTGCTAGTGGCGATTCTCCTATCCTCGGACAGGGGGCAGGGGCTAACTATGGCTACACCTTC	CASGDSPILGQGAGANYGYTF
TRBD1	NA	TRBJ2-7	TRBV24-1	TGTGCCACCAGACCACCGGGACAGGGGTTCTCCGAGCAGTACTTC	CATRPPGQGFSEQYF
NA	NA	TRBJ1-2	TRBV7-9	TGTGCCAGCAGCACAGAACAGGCCATTTCTATAGGCTACACCTTC	CASSTEQAISIGYTF
TRBD1	NA	TRBJ1-4	TRBV9	TGTGCCAGCAGCGCGGGACAGGGGGATGAAAAACTGTTTTTT	CASSAGQGDEKLFF
NA	NA	TRBJ2-5	TRBV11-2	TGTGCCAGCAGCCGAAGGACTACCCAAGAGACCCAGTACTTC	CASSRRTTQETQYF
NA	few	TRBJ1-2	TRBV5-1	TGCGCCAGCAGCTCCCAGGGGAACTATGGCTACACCTTC	CASSSQGNYGYTF
NA	NA	TRBJ1-5	TRBV24-1	TGTGCCACCCACCTAACAGGGTGCGTTGCTTATAGCAATCAGCCCCAGCATTTT	CATHLTGCVAYSNQPQHF
NA	NA	TRBJ2-3	TRBV6-6	TGTGCCAGCCGCACTGCTGGTTCTGATACGCAGTATTTT	CASRTAGSDTQYF
NA	once	TRBJ1-5	TRBV19	TGTGCCAGTAGTACTCCCCCACAGGGCAGTCAGCCCCAGCATTTT	CASSTPPQGSQPQHF
NA	NA	TRBJ2-6	TRBV5-1	TGCGCCAGCAGCGATAGCTCTGGGGCCAACGTCCTGACTTTC	CASSDSSGANVLTF
NA	NA	TRBJ1-1	TRBV19	TGTGCCAGTAGTATGTCCCACAGGTCCGAAGCTTTCTTT	CASSMSHRSEAFF
TRBD1	NA	TRBJ2-7	TRBV7-2	TGTGCCAGCAGCTTAGCAAGCGGGACAGGGACTTACGAGCAGTACTTC	CASSLASGTGTYEQYF
NA	NA	TRBJ1-2	TRBV2	TGTGCCAGCAGCCTAGACTATGGCTACACCTTC	CASSLDYGYTF
TRBD2	NA	TRBJ2-7	TRBV7-2	TGTGCCAGCAGCTCCAGGGTAGCGGGGGGCCCCACCTTTTACGAGCAGTACTTC	CASSSRVAGGPTFYEQYF
NA	NA	TRBJ2-1	TRBV19	TGTGCCAGTAGTATGAATACAGTCCTCAATGAGCAGTTCTTC	CASSMNTVLNEQFF
NA	NA	TRBJ1-1	TRBV27	TGTGCCAGCAGTATCCCAGGGGTCAGCACTGAAGCTTTCTTT	CASSIPGVSTEAFF
NA	NA	TRBJ1-4	TRBV5-1	TGCGCCAGCAGTTCTCAAGGGGCCACAAATGAAAAACTGTTTTTT	CASSSQGATNEKLFF
NA	NA	TRBJ1-2	TRBV3-1/TRBV3-2	TGTGCCAGCAGCTATACCACAGGCGGCGCGGGCTACACCTTC	CASSYTTGGAGYTF
NA	NA	TRBJ2-3	TRBV7-2	TGTGCCAGCAGCCAGGGTTTAGATACGCAGTATTTT	CASSQGLDTQYF
TRBD2	NA	TRBJ2-7	TRBV5-4	TGTGCCAGCAGCTCCGGGACTAGCGGATTCTACGAGCAGTACTTC	CASSSGTSGFYEQYF
TRBD1	once	TRBJ1-5	TRBV29-1	TGCAGCGTGGCATCCGGGACAGAAGATCAGCCCCAGCATTTT	CSVASGTEDQPQHF
NA	NA	TRBJ1-1	TRBV5-1	TGCGCCAGCAGCGATGGGGCGTCGACTGAAGCTTTCTTT	CASSDGASTEAFF
NA	NA	TRBJ2-5	TRBV7-9	TGTGCCAGCAGCTGGACGACAGGAAAAGAGACCCAGTACTTC	CASSWTTGKETQYF
TRBD2	NA	TRBJ2-1	TRBV7-3	TGTGCCAGCAGCCCCCTAGCGGGGGGGCCCAATGAGCAGTTCTTC	CASSPLAGGPNEQFF
TRBD1	NA	TRBJ1-1	TRBV19	TGTGCCAGCCGACAGGGAACGGGCACTGAAGCTTTCTTT	CASRQGTGTEAFF